Shown below are 12 T cell receptor beta chains from a single sample sequenced in a study of cytomegalovirus exposure and HLA in healthy donors. Sequenced by immunoSEQ multiplex PCR; TCRdb stores in-frame clones only, minus some. There are some 320,000 clones in the sample; 87% occur only once, and approximately 1.1% lies in the top ten. Sequencing was done on a sample of PBMCs. Receptors were obtained from a woman under 40 in good health and CMV-seropositive.

V is TRBV5-1 and J is TRBJ1-1; D possibly corresponds to TRBD1 (5 bases). The CDR3 covers 14 residues. The germline CDR1 and CDR2 sequences are SGHRS and YFSETQ. The V gene lost 2 bases and the J gene lost 6 bases, with 14 bases spanning the gap. The CDR3 reads CASSFQGWGAEAFF. Written as DNA, the CDR3 is TGCGCCAGCAGCTTCCAGGGTTGGGGCGCTGAAGCTTTCTTT.

V is TRBV5-1 and J is TRBJ2-7; D remains ambiguous. The CDR3 consists of 17 residues. Germline V lookup: CDR1 SGHRS, CDR2 YFSETQ. Trimming pared 0 bases from V and 2 bases from J, leaving 18 bases between. The chain's CDR3 is CASSLAARGSSTYEQYF. The CDR3 nucleotides read TGCGCCAGCAGCTTGGCCGCTCGTGGCTCATCCACCTACGAGCAGTACTTC.

This clone was seen ten or more times. The chain is built from TRBV7-3 and TRBJ2-2, with D unclear. The CDR3 spans 13 residues. V lost 2 bases to trimming and J lost 6 bases, with 7 bases between them. The germline V gene has CDR1 SGHTA and CDR2 FQGTGA. DNA of the CDR3: TGTGCCAGCAGCTTAGTCTTGGCCGGGGAGCTGTTTTTT. It encodes CASSLVLAGELFF.

The chain joins TRBV6-5 to TRBJ1-5, with D possibly matching TRBD1 (6 bases). V lost 8 bases and J 6 bases, leaving 11 bases between the germline ends. The CDR3 sequence is 12 residues long. Germline V gene sequence: CDR1 MNHEY, CDR2 SVGAGI. CDR3 sequence: CASGGGSQPQHF. For the CDR3, the DNA is TGTGCCAGCGGAGGGGGATCTCAGCCCCAGCATTTT.

The chain combines TRBV27 with TRBJ1-2; D might be TRBD1 (6 bases). Germline values: CDR1 MNHEY, CDR2 SMNVEV (reference sequence). This CDR3 has 15 residues. Trimming stripped 4 bases from V and 3 bases from J, with 15 bases between. CDR3 nucleotide sequence: TGTGCCAGCAGTTCAACACGGACAGCATACTATGGCTACACCTTC. Its translation: CASSSTRTAYYGYTF.

The chain is built from TRBV5-1 and TRBJ2-7, with TRBD2 identical over 8 bases. J lost 5 bases, V lost 0 bases, and 7 bases had no gene match. Germline CDR1 is SGHRS and CDR2 is YFSETQ. The CDR3 is 15 residues long. The DNA for the CDR3 is TGCGCCAGCAGCTTGGGAACTACTAGCGGCCACGAGCAGTACTTC. Translation: CASSLGTTSGHEQYF.

The rearrangement links TRBV6-1 to TRBJ1-3; D may be TRBD1 (6 bases). V was cut by 6 bases and J by 0 bases, with 9 bases left in between. Germline V gene sequence: CDR1 MNHNS, CDR2 SASEGT. The CDR3 runs 14 residues. The CDR3 spells CASRPDSSGNTIYF. For the CDR3, the DNA is TGTGCCAGCAGGCCGGACAGCTCTGGAAACACCATATATTTT.

The chain recombines TRBV5-1 with TRBJ2-1, with D possibly being TRBD2 (6 bases). The V gene lost 2 bases and the J gene lost 16 bases, with 13 bases spanning the gap. CDR3 length: 11 residues. CDR1 is SGHRS and CDR2 is YFSETQ in the germline V gene. In DNA, the CDR3 is TGCGCCAGCAGCTTAACCGGGAGTCGATTCTTC. Translated, it gives CASSLTGSRFF.

The chain links TRBV25-1 to TRBJ2-5, with TRBD1 matching 7 bases. The germline V gene has CDR1 MGHDK and CDR2 SYGVNS. The ends lost 6 bases at V and 5 bases at J; junction bases unmatched: 12. This CDR3 has 15 residues. The CDR3 DNA sequence: TGTGCCAGCAGCCGTACCCTAGGGGGCAGGGAGACCCAGTACTTC. This codes for CASSRTLGGRETQYF.

This clone was detected only once. The CDR3 nucleotides read TGTGCCAGCAGCTTGGTTTACGTCCACGAGCAGTACTTC. Its translation: CASSLVYVHEQYF. The chain combines TRBV5-5 with TRBJ2-7; D gene unclear. V was trimmed by 0 bases and J by 5 bases, leaving 9 bases between them. Germline CDR1 and CDR2: SGHKS and YYEKEE (reference sequence). This CDR3 has 13 amino acids.

This chain joins TRBV5-4 and TRBJ2-7; 7 nucleotides agree with TRBD2. J was trimmed by 5 bases and V by 3 bases; bases with no gene match: 8. The CDR3 covers 14 residues. The V gene's germline CDR1 is SGHNT and CDR2 YYREEE (reference sequence). This CDR3 is CASSYETSPHEQYF. The CDR3 nucleotides are TGTGCCAGCAGCTATGAGACTAGCCCCCACGAGCAGTACTTC.

This clone occurred a few times. The V and J genes are TRBV7-6 and TRBJ2-7, with D perhaps matching TRBD2 (6 bases). This CDR3 has 13 residues. Between the trimmed V and J ends, which lost 3 bases and 4 bases, there was a span of 10 bases. From germline, CDR1 is SGHVS and CDR2 FNYEAQ. CDR3 protein: CASSFAAGYEQYF. The CDR3 DNA follows: TGTGCCAGCAGCTTCGCGGCGGGATACGAGCAGTACTTC.